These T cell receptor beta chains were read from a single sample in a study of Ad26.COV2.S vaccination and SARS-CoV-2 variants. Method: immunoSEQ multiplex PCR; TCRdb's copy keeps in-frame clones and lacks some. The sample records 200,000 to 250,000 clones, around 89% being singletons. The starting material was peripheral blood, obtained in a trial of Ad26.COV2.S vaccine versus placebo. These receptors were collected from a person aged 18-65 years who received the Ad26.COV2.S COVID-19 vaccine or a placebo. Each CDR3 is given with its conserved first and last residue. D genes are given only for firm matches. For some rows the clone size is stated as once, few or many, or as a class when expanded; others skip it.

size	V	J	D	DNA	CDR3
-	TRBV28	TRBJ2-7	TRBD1	TGTGCCAGCAGTACACGGATCATTCAGGGGGTCTCCTACGAGCAGTACTTC	CASSTRIIQGVSYEQYF
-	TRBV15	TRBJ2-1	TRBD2	TGTGCCACCAGCAGAGAATCGCAGGGAACCCTAGCGGGGGGGGACAATGAGCAGTTCTTC	CATSRESQGTLAGGDNEQFF
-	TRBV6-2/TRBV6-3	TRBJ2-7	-	TGTGCCAGCAGTTACTATGAGGAGACGGGAGCCTACGAGCAGTACTTC	CASSYYEETGAYEQYF
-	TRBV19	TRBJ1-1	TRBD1	TGTGCCAGTAGTATTCTCTGGACAGGGAGCGGTGAAGCTTTCTTT	CASSILWTGSGEAFF
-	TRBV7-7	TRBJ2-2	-	TGTGCTAGCAGTTCGACCAGCACCGGGGAGCTGTTTTTT	CASSSTSTGELFF
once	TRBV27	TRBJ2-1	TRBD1	TGTGCCAGCAGTTCCGGACAGGGTTGGTCGTCCTACAATGAGCAGTTCTTC	CASSSGQGWSSYNEQFF
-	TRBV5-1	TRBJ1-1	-	TGCGCCAGCAGCTTGGAGACAGCGGATACTGAAGCTTTCTTT	CASSLETADTEAFF
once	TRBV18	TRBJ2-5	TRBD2	TGTGCCAGCTCACCCCCGGCTAGCGGGAGGGCCGAAGAGACCCAGTACTTC	CASSPPASGRAEETQYF
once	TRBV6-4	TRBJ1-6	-	TGTGCCAGCAGTGACTCGACAGTGCGTAATTCACCCCTCCACTTT	CASSDSTVRNSPLHF
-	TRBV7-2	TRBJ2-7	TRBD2	TGTGCCAGCAGCTTACGTCTAGCGGGGGGGTTCCCCTACGAGCAGTACTTC	CASSLRLAGGFPYEQYF
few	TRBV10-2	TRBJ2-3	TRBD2	TGCGCCAGCAGCTATGAATCGGGACTAGCGGGAGCCTATATAGATACGCAGTATTTT	CASSYESGLAGAYIDTQYF
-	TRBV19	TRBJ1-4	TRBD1	TGTGCCAGTAGTATGTGGTTGACAGGGACGGGTGGTGAGGAAAAACTGTTTTTT	CASSMWLTGTGGEEKLFF
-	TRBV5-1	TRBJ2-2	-	TGCGCCAGCAGCTTGACAGGGTTGAGGGCGGGACCCGCGAACACCGGGGAGCTGTTTTTT	CASSLTGLRAGPANTGELFF
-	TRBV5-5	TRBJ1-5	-	TGTGCCAGCACCCTAGGTCAGACCCGATCGTCGGCCCAGCATTTT	CASTLGQTRSSAQHF
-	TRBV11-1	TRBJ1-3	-	TGTGCCAGCAGCTTAAGAGGGACTGGAAACACCATATATTTT	CASSLRGTGNTIYF
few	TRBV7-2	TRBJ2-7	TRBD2	TGTGCCAGCAGCTTAGCCGGGACTAGCGCCTACGAGCAGTACTTC	CASSLAGTSAYEQYF
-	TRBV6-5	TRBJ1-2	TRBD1	TGTGCCAGCGGACAGGGGCATGGCTACACCTTC	CASGQGHGYTF
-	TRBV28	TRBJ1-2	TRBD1	TGTGCCAGCAGTCCCGGGGACAGAGAATGGTATGGCTACACCTTC	CASSPGDREWYGYTF
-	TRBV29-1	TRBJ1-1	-	TGCAGCGTTGGTCGCTCAAAAGGGGGGGCCCAAGCTTTCTTT	CSVGRSKGGAQAFF
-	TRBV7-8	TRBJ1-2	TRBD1	TGTGCCAGCAGCTTGGTCAGGGGGTTTGTCAATTATGGCTACACCTTC	CASSLVRGFVNYGYTF
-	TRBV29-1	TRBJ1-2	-	TGCAGCGTTTCCTGGTCGCTAGCTAACTATGGCTACACCTTC	CSVSWSLANYGYTF
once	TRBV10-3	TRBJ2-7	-	TGTGCCATCAGTGACTTCGACAGACGCGAGCAGTACTTC	CAISDFDRREQYF
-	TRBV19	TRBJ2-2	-	TGTGCCAGTGTACTTCGGACTGGGACCGGGGAGCTGTTTTTT	CASVLRTGTGELFF
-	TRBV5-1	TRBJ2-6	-	TGCGCCAGCAGCCCTAGCCCCAGCTCTGGGGCCAACGTCCTGACTTTC	CASSPSPSSGANVLTF
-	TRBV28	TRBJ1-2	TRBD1	TGTGCCAGCAGTTCTCCGGGACAGGGTGTCCGTGGCTACACCTTC	CASSSPGQGVRGYTF
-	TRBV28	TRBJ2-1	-	TGTGCCAGCAGTCGTTGGCCGTCTGAGCAGTTCTTC	CASSRWPSEQFF
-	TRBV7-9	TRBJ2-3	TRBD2	TGTGCCAGCAGCCCCCCCGGGGGGGCGGCAGATACGCAGTATTTT	CASSPPGGAADTQYF
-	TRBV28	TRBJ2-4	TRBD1	TGTGCCAGCAGTAACAGGGGTTCGGCCAAAAACATTCAGTACTTC	CASSNRGSAKNIQYF
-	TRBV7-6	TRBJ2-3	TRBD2	TGTGCCAGCAGCCCGGGGGCGGGAGGGGCAGATACGCAGTATTTT	CASSPGAGGADTQYF
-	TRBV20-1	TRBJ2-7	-	TGCAGTGCCCCGGACACGCCTAAGCAGTACTTC	CSAPDTPKQYF
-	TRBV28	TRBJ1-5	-	TGTGCCAGCAGAACCTCAGGGGTATCGAGGCAGCCCCAGCATTTT	CASRTSGVSRQPQHF
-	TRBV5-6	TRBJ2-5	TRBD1	TGTGCCAGCAGCTATCCAGACAGGGTTCAACAAGAGACCCAGTACTTC	CASSYPDRVQQETQYF
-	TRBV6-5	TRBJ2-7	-	TGTGCCAGCAGTTCCCAGGGGTCGGGCTCCTACGAGCAGTACTTC	CASSSQGSGSYEQYF
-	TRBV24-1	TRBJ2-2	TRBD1	TGTGCCACCAGGGGCGGGACAGGGGACACCGGGGAGCTGTTTTTT	CATRGGTGDTGELFF
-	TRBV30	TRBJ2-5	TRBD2	TGTGCCTGGAGTGTACTTTTAACGGGACTAACCTCTCAAGAGACCCAGTACTTC	CAWSVLLTGLTSQETQYF
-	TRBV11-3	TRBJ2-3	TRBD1	TGTGCCAGCAGCTTAGGGGACAGGGGGCTGGATACGCAGTATTTT	CASSLGDRGLDTQYF
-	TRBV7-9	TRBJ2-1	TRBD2	TGTGCCAGCAGCCCACTGGGAGGGCAGGCTTACAATGAGCAGTTCTTC	CASSPLGGQAYNEQFF
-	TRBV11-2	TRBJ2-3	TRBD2	TGTGCCAGCAGCCAGAGCGGGGGGAGAGGGACAGATACGCAGTATTTT	CASSQSGGRGTDTQYF
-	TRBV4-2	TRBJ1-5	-	TGTGCCAGCAGCCAAGATGGGGGGGGAAATCAGCCCCAGCATTTT	CASSQDGGGNQPQHF
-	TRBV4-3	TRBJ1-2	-	TGCGCCAGCAGCCTCGACGAGCCCGGTCCGGTTGGCTACACCTTC	CASSLDEPGPVGYTF
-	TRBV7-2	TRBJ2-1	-	TGTGCCAGCAGTCGAACTTACAATGAGCAGTTCTTC	CASSRTYNEQFF
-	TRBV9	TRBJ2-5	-	TGTGCCAGCAGCGTAGACGGGGCCGTGGAGACCCAGTACTTC	CASSVDGAVETQYF
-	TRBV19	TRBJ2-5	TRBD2	TGTGCCAGTAGACCGGGACTAGCTTCGTGGGAGACCCAGTACTTC	CASRPGLASWETQYF
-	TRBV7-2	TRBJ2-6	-	TGTGCCAGCAGCATTCACCAGCGTTCAGGGGCCAACGTCCTGACTTTC	CASSIHQRSGANVLTF
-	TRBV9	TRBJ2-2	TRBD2	TGTGCCAGCAGCGCCCTTAGCGGGGGGGCGGGCCCCGGGGAGCTGTTTTTT	CASSALSGGAGPGELFF
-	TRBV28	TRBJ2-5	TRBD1	TGTGCCAGCAGTTCCAGGAGGCGGACAGGGTGGTGGGAGACCCAGTACTTC	CASSSRRRTGWWETQYF
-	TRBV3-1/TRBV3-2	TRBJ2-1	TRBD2	TGTGCCAGCAGCCAAGTGGCTAGCGGGGGGGCCACAATCCACGATGAGCAGTTCTTC	CASSQVASGGATIHDEQFF
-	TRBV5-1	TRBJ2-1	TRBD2	TGCGCCAGCAGCTCCATCGGACTAGCGGGGAGTGGCGGCAATGAGCAGTTCTTC	CASSSIGLAGSGGNEQFF
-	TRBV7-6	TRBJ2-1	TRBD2	TGTGCCAGCAGCTCGGGACTAGCGGGAGTGGATGAGCAGTTCTTC	CASSSGLAGVDEQFF
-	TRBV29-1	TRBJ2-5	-	TGCAGCGTCGAAAGGGGGGCAGGAATAGAGACCCAGTACTTC	CSVERGAGIETQYF
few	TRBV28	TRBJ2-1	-	TGTGCCAGCAGTTTAGAGGGTTTCCACAATGAGCAGTTCTTC	CASSLEGFHNEQFF
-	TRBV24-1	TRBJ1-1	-	TGTGCCACCAGTGATAGGGAGACCACTGAAGCTTTCTTT	CATSDRETTEAFF